One T cell receptor (beta chain) is described in this entry. Its antigen is not identified. While the first cohort had some 700 subjects, the donors belonged to the separate validation cohort of 100 to 150 subjects. The germline V and J ends were trimmed by 9 bases and 8 bases, with 20 bases remaining between them. The CDR3 length is 13 residues. The germline gives CDR1 MNHEY, CDR2 SMNVEV (reference sequence). These data come from a study of cytomegalovirus exposure and HLA in healthy donors. Broader study findings: The study flagged about 160 TCR beta chains as cytomegalovirus-associated. In vitro data verified a few CMV-associated chains as specific for CMV antigens.

TCRdb's table, derived via immunoSEQ multiplex PCR, lists solely in-frame clones and lacks some. The table records over 200,000 clones, 80% to 85% of them present only once. The sequence derives from a woman aged 25 to 39 in good health and CMV-seropositive. V usage is TRBV27 and J usage is TRBJ2-7; D may be TRBD1 (5 bases). Source material: PBMCs. CDR3 nucleotide sequence: TGTGCCAGTTCCGAACGGACATCTTGGAAGCAGTACTTC. Translating gives CASSERTSWKQYF.